The 11 T cell receptor beta chains given below trace back to one sample, sequenced in a study of blood T cell repertoires in COVID-19. Measured with immunoSEQ multiplex PCR; TCRdb has only the in-frame clones, and not every one. Among roughly 280,000 clones listed, 70% to 90% were seen once. The sample comprised peripheral blood. The receptors stem from a woman aged 70 to 79 with acute or convalescent COVID-19.

V and J are TRBV19 and TRBJ1-1, with no clear D. V was shortened by 1 base and J by 3 bases, with 12 bases between the two germline ends. The CDR3 totals 15 residues. Germline-derived CDR1 and CDR2 are LNHDA and SQIVND (reference sequence). The CDR3 reads CASSIGSAGDTEAFF. The CDR3 DNA sequence: TGTGCCAGTAGTATAGGGAGTGCTGGAGACACTGAAGCTTTCTTT. Together with reference TRBV19 and TRBJ1-1, the CDR3 gives the full variable domain: DGGITQSPKYLFRKEGQNVTLSCEQNLNHDAMYWYRQDPGQGLRLIYYSQIVNDFQKGDIAEGYSVSREKKESFPLTVTSAQKNPTAFYLCASSIGSAGDTEAFFGQGTRLTVV.

The chain combines TRBV5-4 with TRBJ1-1, with D possibly matching TRBD1 (6 bases). V gave up 3 bases and J gave up 3 bases, with 15 bases separating them. CDR3 length: 15 amino acids. From germline, CDR1 is SGHNT and CDR2 YYREEE (reference sequence). The CDR3 nucleotides are TGTGCCAGCAGCTCCGGGGGGGCGCGGGACACTGAAGCTTTCTTT. This translates into CASSSGGARDTEAFF.

This clone came up once. V gene TRBV5-6 combines with J gene TRBJ2-1, with 9 bases identical to TRBD2. The CDR3 is 15 amino acids. Per germline, CDR1 SGHDT and CDR2 YYEEEE. The V gene end was trimmed by 4 bases and the J gene end by 3 bases; junction bases not matched to a gene: 5. CDR3 in amino acids: CASSQLAGRYNEQFF. In DNA form, the CDR3 reads TGTGCCAGCAGCCAGCTAGCGGGGCGCTACAATGAGCAGTTCTTC.

This clone was observed once. The chain has TRBV9 and TRBJ1-2, with 7 bases that match TRBD1. The CDR3 is 17 amino acids. The V and J ends lost 4 bases and 3 bases, in that order; junction bases with no gene match: 15. The germline V gene encodes CDR1 SGDLS and CDR2 YYNGEE. The CDR3: CASSHNPLGQDHYGYTF. The CDR3 nucleotides read TGTGCCAGCAGCCACAACCCCCTAGGACAGGACCACTATGGCTACACCTTC.

This clone was counted a few times. The V call is TRBV20-1, the J call TRBJ2-5; the D gene is possibly TRBD1 (6 bases). Germline V gives CDR1 DFQATT, CDR2 SNEGSKA (reference sequence). CDR3 length equals 11 residues. V dropped 5 bases and J dropped 7 bases, with 11 bases sitting between them. The CDR3 reads CSAQLGGTQYF. Here the CDR3 DNA reads TGCAGTGCTCAACTAGGGGGGACCCAGTACTTC.

This clone turned up a few times. The chain uses TRBV9 and TRBJ2-1; D is perhaps TRBD1 (6 bases). In germline, CDR1 is SGDLS, CDR2 YYNGEE. V was shortened by 4 bases and J by 6 bases, with 11 bases between the two germline ends. The CDR3 has 13 residues. In DNA form, the CDR3 reads TGTGCCAGCAGCTTGGACAGCCTCAATGAGCAGTTCTTC. Its translation: CASSLDSLNEQFF.

The genes are TRBV12-3 or TRBV12-4 and TRBJ2-3; D might be TRBD2 (5 bases). The CDR3 extends over 13 amino acids. Trimming pared 3 bases from V and 4 bases from J, leaving 8 bases between. The DNA for the CDR3 is TGTGCCAGCAGTTTCGGGGAGTCAGATACGCAGTATTTT. Encoded protein: CASSFGESDTQYF.

The rearrangement joins TRBV19 to TRBJ2-3, with 13 positions matching TRBD2. V shed 5 bases, J shed 4 bases, and the junction held 6 bases outside the gene matches. The germline CDR1 and CDR2 sequences are LNHDA and SQIVND (reference sequence). This CDR3 is built from 16 residues. CDR3 residues: CASSVGLAGVSDTQYF. The CDR3 DNA sequence: TGTGCCAGTAGTGTCGGACTAGCGGGAGTTTCAGATACGCAGTATTTT. The entire variable domain, with the rest obtained from reference TRBV19 and TRBJ2-3, is as follows: DGGITQSPKYLFRKEGQNVTLSCEQNLNHDAMYWYRQDPGQGLRLIYYSQIVNDFQKGDIAEGYSVSREKKESFPLTVTSAQKNPTAFYLCASSVGLAGVSDTQYFGPGTRLTVL.

This clone was counted at least ten times. The DNA for the CDR3 is TGTGCCAGCAGCGACAGGACAGGGGAGAAGAAACTGTTTTTT. Translation: CASSDRTGEKKLFF. The V and J genes are TRBV2 and TRBJ1-4; 9 bases line up with TRBD1. Germline values: CDR1 SNHLY, CDR2 FYNNEI. The CDR3 length is 14 residues. J lost 11 bases, V lost 6 bases, and 10 bases had no gene match. Using reference TRBV2 and TRBJ1-4 for the parts outside the CDR3, the full variable domain is EPEVTQTPSHQVTQMGQEVILRCVPISNHLYFYWYRQILGQKVEFLVSFYNNEISEKSEIFDDQFSVERPDGSNFTLKIRSTKLEDSAMYFCASSDRTGEKKLFFGSGTQLSVL.

V is TRBV2 and J is TRBJ2-3, with 9 bases aligning to TRBD1. CDR1 and CDR2 (germline): SNHLY, FYNNEI. V shed 4 bases, J shed 2 bases, and the junction held 7 bases outside the gene matches. CDR3 length equals 16 residues. In DNA, the CDR3 is TGTGCCAGCAGTGGACAGGGGGTGCCCCTCACAGATACGCAGTATTTT. Its protein product is CASSGQGVPLTDTQYF.

The chain combines TRBV2 with TRBJ2-7; 8 nucleotides agree with TRBD1. This CDR3 has 12 residues. V shed 5 bases, J shed 7 bases, and the junction held 4 bases outside the gene matches. Germline V gene data show CDR1 as SNHLY and CDR2 as FYNNEI. The CDR3: CASSLDRVEQYF. CDR3 in DNA: TGTGCCAGCAGTTTGGACAGGGTAGAGCAGTACTTC.